A selection of T cell receptor beta chains follows, all from one sample in a study of graft-versus-host responses after intestinal transplantation. Their recognized antigens are unknown. Only in-frame clones appear in the TCRdb table, and some are missing; sequencing was by immunoSEQ multiplex PCR. The table includes 80,000 to 95,000 clones, 88% detected once. This sample comprised unstimulated CD4+ T cells sorted from spleen or lymph node cells, obtained before transplant. The receptors shown here come from a human donor who was the organ donor for an intestinal transplant. Both conserved end residues are part of each CDR3. The D gene is left open where the match is weak. Only some rows state a clone size, as once, few, many or a class for expanded clones.

V gene	clone size	J gene	D gene	CDR3 DNA	CDR3 protein
TRBV28	.	TRBJ2-1	TRBD2	TGTGCCAGCAGTTCCCTAATTCGACTAGCGGGGCGCTACAATGAGCAGTTCTTC	CASSSLIRLAGRYNEQFF
TRBV5-4	.	TRBJ2-7	TRBD1	TGTGCCAGCAGCTTGGAACGACAGGGGGAGGTCCCCTACGAGCAGTACTTC	CASSLERQGEVPYEQYF
TRBV27	few	TRBJ2-3	.	TGTGCCAGCAGTGACTCCTTTGGGGCATCTACGCAGTATTTT	CASSDSFGASTQYF
TRBV5-1	.	TRBJ1-2	TRBD1	TGCGCCAGCAGCTTGGGTCTGACAGGGGTTCTGGTCTATGGCTACACCTTC	CASSLGLTGVLVYGYTF
TRBV6-5	.	TRBJ2-7	TRBD2	TGTGCCAGCACCCTTAGCGGGAGCTCCTACGAGCAGTACTTC	CASTLSGSSYEQYF
TRBV19	.	TRBJ1-5	.	TGTGCCATATATCCCAAAACTTGGTCAAATAGCAATCAGCCCCAGCATTTT	CAIYPKTWSNSNQPQHF
TRBV5-1	.	TRBJ2-7	TRBD2	TGCGCCAGCAGCTTGGAACTAGCGGGGGGGCGGAAGCAGTACTTC	CASSLELAGGRKQYF
TRBV4-1	.	TRBJ1-1	TRBD1	TGCGCCAGCAGCCAAGGACGGGGACAGGGGGGGACTGAAGCTTTCTTT	CASSQGRGQGGTEAFF
TRBV6-1	.	TRBJ1-4	TRBD1	TGTGCCAGCGTAAGGACAGGGCGACTTAATGAAAAACTGTTTTTT	CASVRTGRLNEKLFF
TRBV5-1	once	TRBJ2-7	TRBD1	TGCGCCAGCAGCCAGAGACCGACAGGGCAGACGGCATACGAGCAGTACTTC	CASSQRPTGQTAYEQYF
TRBV9	.	TRBJ2-2	TRBD2	TGTGCCAGCAGCCCCCGACTAGCGGGAGGCGGCGGGGAGCTGTTTTTT	CASSPRLAGGGGELFF
TRBV13	.	TRBJ1-3	.	TGTGCCAGCAGCTTACGGCAGGTTGGAAACACCATATATTTT	CASSLRQVGNTIYF
TRBV7-9	.	TRBJ2-7	TRBD1	TGTGCCAGCACCCGGACAGGGCGCGAGCAGTACTTC	CASTRTGREQYF
TRBV9	.	TRBJ2-2	TRBD2	TGTGCCAGCAGCGTAGGACTAGCGGGGACGAACACCGGGGAGCTGTTTTTT	CASSVGLAGTNTGELFF
TRBV28	.	TRBJ2-4	TRBD2	TGTGCCAGCAGTGGCAGGGAGGGGGCCAAAAACATTCAGTACTTC	CASSGREGAKNIQYF
TRBV7-9	.	TRBJ1-2	TRBD1	TGTGCCAGCAGCTTAGGAAGGGGGCGCGGCTATGGCTACACCTTC	CASSLGRGRGYGYTF
TRBV5-4	.	TRBJ2-2	.	TGTGCCAGCAGCTTGCAGGCCAGGACCGGGGAGCTGTTTTTT	CASSLQARTGELFF
TRBV5-4	.	TRBJ2-2	.	TGTGCCAGCAGCTTAAAGGGGATGGAGCTGTTTTTT	CASSLKGMELFF
TRBV11-2	once	TRBJ2-5	.	TGTGCCAGCGTTGGCCACCAAGAGACCCAGTACTTC	CASVGHQETQYF
TRBV5-6	.	TRBJ2-2	TRBD2	TGTGCCAGCAGCCATTCATGGCGGGGGGGGACCGGGGAGCTGTTTTTT	CASSHSWRGGTGELFF
TRBV4-1	.	TRBJ2-2	TRBD2	TGCGCCAGCAGCCCTCCGGGAGGGTCGAACACCGGGGAGCTGTTTTTT	CASSPPGGSNTGELFF
TRBV9	.	TRBJ2-7	.	TGTGCCAGCAGCGGGACTAACAACTACGAGCAGTACTTC	CASSGTNNYEQYF
TRBV7-6	.	TRBJ2-2	.	TGTGCCAGCAGCCCTCAGGACCCGGGATACACCGGGGAGCTGTTTTTT	CASSPQDPGYTGELFF
TRBV5-8	once	TRBJ2-6	.	TGTGCCAGCAGCTTTGGACATGTCGGGGCCAACGTCCTGACTTTC	CASSFGHVGANVLTF
TRBV10-3	.	TRBJ2-1	TRBD1	TGTGCCATCAGTAATCCGGGACAGGGGGCCGATGAGCAGTTCTTC	CAISNPGQGADEQFF
TRBV4-1	.	TRBJ2-7	.	TGCGCCAGCAGCCCCTATGGAATACGCCCGGCCTGGGCCTACGAGCAGTACTTC	CASSPYGIRPAWAYEQYF
TRBV4-3	once	TRBJ1-4	.	TGCGCCAGCAGCCAAGATCGAGGACAGCCTAGGGATGAAAAACTGTTTTTT	CASSQDRGQPRDEKLFF
TRBV6-1	.	TRBJ1-1	.	TGTGCCAGCAGGCGCTATGAGGGAACTGAAGCTTTCTTT	CASRRYEGTEAFF
TRBV25-1	.	TRBJ2-5	TRBD2	TGTGCCAGCAGTGAGGGCCTACTAGCGGGACGCCACCAAGAGACCCAGTACTTC	CASSEGLLAGRHQETQYF
TRBV19	.	TRBJ1-2	TRBD1	TGTGCCAGTAGTCCGCAAACCGGGACAGGGGATGGCTACACCTTC	CASSPQTGTGDGYTF
TRBV6-1	.	TRBJ2-2	TRBD2	TGTGCCAGCAGGGCGGGGGGGCCCGGCACCGGGGAGCTGTTTTTT	CASRAGGPGTGELFF
TRBV28	.	TRBJ2-1	TRBD2	TGTGCCAGCAGTTTTCGACTAGCGGGAATGTACAATGAGCAGTTCTTC	CASSFRLAGMYNEQFF
TRBV7-2	.	TRBJ2-5	.	TGTGCCAGCAGCTTAGATCCCACGGTCATTACCCAGTACTTC	CASSLDPTVITQYF
TRBV5-4	.	TRBJ1-6	TRBD1	TGTGCCAGCAGCTTGGGGTTCAGGGGGAGGAATTCACCCCTCCACTTT	CASSLGFRGRNSPLHF
TRBV5-1	once	TRBJ1-6	TRBD1	TGCGCCAGCAGCTTCCGACAGGGCTATAATTCACCCCTCCACTTT	CASSFRQGYNSPLHF
TRBV15	.	TRBJ2-4	.	TGTGCCACCAGTCCCCGTCTAGCCAAAAACATTCAGTACTTC	CATSPRLAKNIQYF
TRBV18	.	TRBJ1-4	.	TGTGCCAGCTCACCATCAACGGGAGGGAATGAAAAACTGTTTTTT	CASSPSTGGNEKLFF
TRBV11-3	.	TRBJ2-7	.	TGTGCCAGCAGGAGAGGGGGGGCGGACGAGCAGTACTTC	CASRRGGADEQYF
TRBV6-1	once	TRBJ2-3	TRBD2	TGTGCCAGCAGTGAAGTCCCTGGCGGGGGGGGTTTTGGAGATACGCAGTATTTT	CASSEVPGGGGFGDTQYF
TRBV5-1	.	TRBJ2-5	.	TGCGCCAGCAGCATCCAGGGGAGAGAGGAGACCCAGTACTTC	CASSIQGREETQYF
TRBV7-2	.	TRBJ2-7	.	TGTGCCAGCAGCTTGGACAAGTCCTACGAGCAGTACTTC	CASSLDKSYEQYF
TRBV18	once	TRBJ1-1	.	TGTGCCAGCTCACAACTCCCGGGAGGGGACACGAACACTGAAGCTTTCTTT	CASSQLPGGDTNTEAFF
TRBV2	once	TRBJ1-5	.	TGTGCCAGCAAGGCAGGGAGCAATCAGCCCCAGCATTTT	CASKAGSNQPQHF
TRBV5-1	.	TRBJ1-5	TRBD1	TGCGCCAGCAGCCCCGGACAGGGGGCAGCGGGTCAGCCCCAGCATTTT	CASSPGQGAAGQPQHF
TRBV6-1	few	TRBJ2-7	.	TGTGCCAGCGACTTGGGGGCAGGGGCCCACGAGCAGTACTTC	CASDLGAGAHEQYF
TRBV2	.	TRBJ2-7	.	TGTGCCAGCAGTGGGCCAGGGATCTACGAGCAGTACTTC	CASSGPGIYEQYF
TRBV5-6	.	TRBJ1-2	.	TGTGCCAGCAGCTTGGGACAGGTCTATGGCTACACCTTC	CASSLGQVYGYTF
TRBV7-9	once	TRBJ2-3	TRBD2	TGTGCCAGCAGCTCCCAGCGGGAAACAGATACGCAGTATTTT	CASSSQRETDTQYF
TRBV29-1	.	TRBJ2-7	.	TGCAGCGTTGGTGAGGGTAACGGCTACGAGCAGTACTTC	CSVGEGNGYEQYF
TRBV30	.	TRBJ1-2	.	TGTGCCGCCATACAACACATTAACTATGGCTACACCTTC	CAAIQHINYGYTF
TRBV5-1	.	TRBJ2-7	.	TGCGCCAGCAGCGGGGGGGCAGGGTACGAGCAGTACTTC	CASSGGAGYEQYF
TRBV6-1	.	TRBJ2-3	.	TGTGCCAGCAGTGAGCGGGAACCTTATACGCAGTATTTT	CASSEREPYTQYF
TRBV4-1	few	TRBJ2-7	.	TGCGCCAGCAGCCAGTCGAGGGACTCCTCCCGCTCCTACGAGCAGTACTTC	CASSQSRDSSRSYEQYF
TRBV12-5	.	TRBJ2-5	TRBD1	TGTGCTAGTGGTTTGTTCGGGACAGGGGTCGGGGAGACCCAGTACTTC	CASGLFGTGVGETQYF
TRBV6-5	.	TRBJ2-1	.	TGTGCCAGCAGTTACGGCCAAGTAACCTCCTACAATGAGCAGTTCTTC	CASSYGQVTSYNEQFF